The source of this T cell receptor beta chain is a study of blood T cell repertoires in COVID-19. The V end was cut by 0 bases, the J end by 4 bases, with 9 bases between. Germline V gene sequence: CDR1 SGHRS, CDR2 YFSETQ. The CDR3 is 14 amino acids. Authors' analysis steps: For nucleated cells, counts were estimated from reference gene primer amplification. Sequencing was performed with immunoSEQ multiplex PCR; in TCRdb, only in-frame clones are kept and a portion is missing. V and J calls and clone size are as listed in that table; D and trimming were resolved from the DNA. The sample has a few hundred thousand clones; 84% are singletons.

The TCR originated in a woman in her thirties or forties who had recovered from COVID-19. The rearrangement joins TRBV5-1 to TRBJ2-3; D remains ambiguous. Sequencing used peripheral blood. The CDR3 DNA sequence: TGCGCCAGCAGCTTGGCGACTGGCTCAGATACGCAGTATTTT. Protein product: CASSLATGSDTQYF.